Sequencing of this T cell receptor beta chain was carried out in a study of shared clonotypes between healthy human individuals. Germline V CDR1 and CDR2: SGHRS, YFSETQ. With V trimmed by 1 base and J by 0 bases, 1 base remained unmatched. This CDR3 has 15 residues. Per the authors' pipeline: ImmunoSEQ output lacked quality scores and full-length reads, limiting matched filtering. Measured with immunoSEQ multiplex PCR; TCRdb has only the in-frame clones, and not every one. The DNA was the basis for D and trimming; V, J and clone size are from that table. The sample contains roughly 500,000 clones, almost 97% of which appear only once. Study outcomes and limitations: Clonotype sharing across a few donors was observed for about 5.5% of naive CD4 clonotypes. The sampled material consisted only of blood, and tissue repertoires are likely to differ.

This clone was seen only once. Its antigen is unknown. Investigators divided CD4+ cells into CD45RA+ naive and CD45RA-negative memory subsets. The sequenced material came from naive CD4+ T cells sorted from blood. The sample's subset: CD45RA+ positively selected. This clonotype originated in a young woman in good health. This chain connects TRBV5-1 to TRBJ2-1, with TRBD2 matching 7 bases. CDR3 nucleotide sequence: TGCGCCAGCAGCTTGCGCGGGAGCTCCTACAATGAGCAGTTCTTC. Translating it yields CASSLRGSSYNEQFF.